Listed here are 22 T cell receptor beta chains from one sample, sequenced in a study of control samples from healthy donors and cancer patients. Assay used: immunoSEQ multiplex PCR; TCRdb lists only in-frame clones, some missing. Here the sample spans some 25,000 clones, about 81% being singletons. Sequencing was done on a sample of PBMCs. The source is a man in his 60s with colorectal cancer.

Turning to this clone: Within the sample, other DNA sequences also encode this same CDR3. The chain couples TRBV5-1 to TRBJ1-4; perhaps TRBD1 as D (5 bases). V was trimmed by 5 bases and J by 3 bases, leaving 17 bases between them. This CDR3 comprises 16 residues. Per the germline V gene, CDR1 is SGHRS and CDR2 is YFSETQ. The chain's CDR3 is CASSPRPGVSNEKLFF. CDR3 bases: TGCGCCAGCAGTCCTAGACCGGGGGTTTCTAATGAAAAACTGTTTTTT.

A note on this clone: Other DNA variants within this sample encode the same CDR3. The chain is built from TRBV9 and TRBJ1-6, with 9 bases aligning to TRBD1. The germline V gene encodes CDR1 SGDLS and CDR2 YYNGEE. This CDR3 comprises 16 residues. Trimming removed 2 bases from V and 9 bases from J; junction bases left unmatched: 9. CDR3 amino acids: CASSVGTGTGTSPLHF. The DNA for the CDR3 is TGTGCCAGCAGCGTGGGTACCGGGACAGGGACTTCACCCCTCCACTTT.

This clone has a handful of counts. The gene calls are TRBV29-1 and TRBJ1-2; D unclear. CDR3 size: 14 residues. The V end lost 1 base, the J end lost 4 bases, and 13 bases lay between the germline ends. In germline, CDR1 is SQVTM, CDR2 ANQGSEA. Here the CDR3 reads CSVEVADLGYGYTF. The CDR3 DNA is TGCAGCGTTGAAGTGGCAGACCTCGGCTATGGCTACACCTTC.

This clone was recorded once. The CDR3 bases are TGTGCCAGCAGCTCGAGCACTAGGGTCTCGGGTGCTACGCAGTATTTT. Its protein product is CASSSSTRVSGATQYF. The J gene is TRBJ2-3, the V gene TRBV9; tentative D call: TRBD2 (5 bases). V was clipped by 4 bases and J by 8 bases, with 23 bases between them. The germline V gene encodes CDR1 SGDLS and CDR2 YYNGEE. This CDR3 is built from 16 residues.

This chain joins TRBV6-6 and TRBJ1-5; a weak D match, TRBD1 (5 bases). CDR1 is MNHNY, CDR2 SVGAGI, per germline (reference sequence). V lost 2 bases and J 1 base, leaving 9 bases between the germline ends. The CDR3 is made up of 15 amino acids. DNA for the CDR3: TGTGCCAGCAGTTACCCTGGGACCAGCAATCAGCCCCAGCATTTT. Its translation is CASSYPGTSNQPQHF.

This clone was counted a few times. The chain joins TRBV5-1 to TRBJ1-2; weak D call: TRBD1 (6 bases). Germline CDR1 and CDR2: SGHRS and YFSETQ. V shed 1 base and J shed 6 bases, with 16 bases lying between them. The CDR3 spans 15 residues. CDR3 loop: CASSLRIGQLHGYTF. CDR3 nucleotides: TGCGCCAGCAGCTTGCGAATTGGACAGTTACATGGCTACACCTTC. The full variable domain, with the rest looked up from reference TRBV5-1 and TRBJ1-2, is KAGVTQTPRYLIKTRGQQVTLSCSPISGHRSVSWYQQTPGQGLQFLFEYFSETQRNKGNFPGRFSGRQFSNSRSEMNVSTLELGDSALYLCASSLRIGQLHGYTFGSGTRLTVV.

In this sample, this clone turned up a few times. The V call is TRBV30, the J call TRBJ1-2; TRBD1 aligns across 9 bases. CDR1 is GTSNPN, CDR2 SVGIG, per germline (reference sequence). The CDR3 length is 12 residues. Unmatched junction bases numbered 4, after V lost 4 bases and J lost 7 bases. CDR3 region: CAWTGDRAGYTF. The DNA for the CDR3 is TGTGCCTGGACTGGGGACAGGGCTGGCTACACCTTC.

This clone was seen just once. The chain combines TRBV7-8 with TRBJ1-2; 9 nucleotides line up with TRBD1. V dropped 5 bases and J dropped 4; count of bases not matched to a gene: 5. The CDR3 runs 14 residues. The germline V gene has CDR1 SGHVS and CDR2 FQNEAQ. In DNA form, the CDR3 reads TGTGCCAGCAGCACCCGGGACAGGGCCTATGGCTACACCTTC. The encoded protein is CASSTRDRAYGYTF.

The chain joins TRBV6-4 to TRBJ1-1; D may be TRBD1 (6 bases). Germline V gene sequence: CDR1 MRHNA, CDR2 SNTAGT. The CDR3 loop spans 14 amino acids. The V end lost 8 bases, the J end lost 0 bases, and 13 bases lay between the germline ends. CDR3 coding DNA: TGTGCCAGCCGGGACACTAGCATGAACACTGAAGCTTTCTTT. As protein: CASRDTSMNTEAFF.

This chain uses TRBV30 with TRBJ2-7, with TRBD2 identical over 9 bases. V lost 2 bases to trimming and J lost 3 bases; unmatched junction nucleotides: 2. This CDR3 contains 13 residues. Per germline, CDR1 GTSNPN and CDR2 SVGIG (reference sequence). The CDR3 spells CAWSQTSGYEQYV. DNA of the CDR3: TGTGCCTGGAGTCAGACTAGCGGCTACGAGCAGTACGTC.

The chain recombines TRBV19 with TRBJ1-6; D might be TRBD1 (6 bases). The V end was cut by 10 bases, the J end by 5 bases, with 12 bases between. The germline CDR1 and CDR2 sequences are LNHDA and SQIVND (reference sequence). This CDR3 spans 13 amino acids. CDR3 protein: CATRGPDNSPLHF. CDR3 bases: TGTGCCACCAGGGGACCGGATAATTCACCCCTCCACTTT.

The chain joins TRBV6-5 to TRBJ2-5; 9 bases are a match to TRBD1. Losses at the gene ends were 5 bases for V and 2 bases for J; bases not matched to a gene: 6. Germline CDR1 MNHEY, CDR2 SVGAGI. The CDR3 totals 15 residues. In DNA form, the CDR3 reads TGTGCCAGCAGTCCCTTACAGGGGGCTCAAGAGACCCAGTACTTC. Encoded protein: CASSPLQGAQETQYF.

This clone was seen more than once but under ten times. This chain connects TRBV7-9 to TRBJ1-5; D remains ambiguous. Germline CDR1 SEHNR, CDR2 FQNEAQ (reference sequence). Trimming shortened V by 4 bases and J by 1 base, and 5 bases separated the two germline ends. This CDR3 is 13 amino acids long. For the CDR3, the DNA is TGTGCCAGCAGCTATGGAAGCAATCAGCCCCAGCATTTT. Translating gives CASSYGSNQPQHF.

The rearrangement uses TRBV7-9 and TRBJ1-1; D unresolved. Trimming cost V 7 bases and J 1 base, with 13 bases left between them. The germline gives CDR1 SEHNR, CDR2 FQNEAQ (reference sequence). This CDR3 comprises 14 residues. The CDR3 protein is CASTHDTQNTEAFF. The CDR3 DNA follows: TGTGCCAGCACCCACGACACTCAGAACACTGAAGCTTTCTTT.

This chain links TRBV24-1 with TRBJ2-7; TRBD2 is a possible D gene (7 bases). Trimming took off 0 bases at V and 3 bases at J, with 14 bases between the two ends. The germline CDR1 and CDR2 sequences are KGHDR and SFDVKD. The CDR3 length is 16 residues. The CDR3 spells CATSDLGGGTVYEQYV. The CDR3 coding sequence is TGTGCCACCAGTGATTTGGGGGGGGGCACAGTCTACGAGCAGTACGTC.

J is TRBJ1-1 and V is TRBV5-6, with D possibly being TRBD1 (5 bases). The CDR3 sequence is 15 residues long. V lost 0 bases and J 1 base, leaving 10 bases between the germline ends. CDR1 is SGHDT, CDR2 YYEEEE, per germline. The CDR3, as DNA: TGTGCCAGCAGCTTGGTGGCGCAGGGGAACACTGAAGCTTTCTTT. This translates into CASSLVAQGNTEAFF.

The rearrangement joins TRBV5-1 to TRBJ1-1, with D unclear. The CDR3 is made up of 14 amino acids. The V end was cut by 4 bases, the J end by 0 bases, with 10 bases between. Germline assignment: CDR1 SGHRS and CDR2 YFSETQ. CDR3 DNA: TGCGCCAGCAGCCAAGGAAGTATGAACACTGAAGCTTTCTTT. This translates into CASSQGSMNTEAFF.

This CDR3 reads CASSGIGGPADTQYF. The CDR3 coding sequence is TGTGCCAGCAGTGGTATAGGGGGGCCGGCAGATACGCAGTATTTT. The chain is built from TRBV6-4 and TRBJ2-3; D may correspond to TRBD1 or TRBD2 (6 bases each). V lost 4 bases and J 4 bases, leaving 15 bases between the germline ends. The CDR3 runs 15 residues. The germline V gene encodes CDR1 MRHNA and CDR2 SNTAGT.

The chain has TRBV6-2 or TRBV6-3 and TRBJ1-1; D gene unclear. CDR1 is MNHEY and CDR2 is SVGEGT in the germline V gene. The length of the CDR3 is 14 residues. Trimming took off 5 bases at V and 1 base at J, with 11 bases between the two ends. The CDR3 nucleotides read TGTGCCAGCAGTGTCCTATTCAAGAACACTGAAGCTTTCTTT. It is translated as CASSVLFKNTEAFF.

V and J are TRBV2 and TRBJ2-1; D gene uncertain. Deletions cut 8 bases from V and 0 bases from J, with 8 bases between. Looked up from germline, CDR1 is SNHLY and CDR2 is FYNNEI. This CDR3 has 13 residues. The CDR3 DNA is TGTGCCAGCGGGGTGGTCTCCTACAATGAGCAGTTCTTC. Protein: CASGVVSYNEQFF.

The chain couples TRBV5-1 to TRBJ2-3, with D unresolved. From germline, CDR1 is SGHRS and CDR2 YFSETQ. Trimming removed 5 bases at V and 1 base at J, with 17 bases between. The CDR3 length is 16 residues. CDR3 sequence: CASRVSPTSGTDTQYF. DNA of the CDR3: TGCGCCAGCAGGGTGTCACCCACTTCCGGCACAGATACGCAGTATTTT.

The V call is TRBV30, the J call TRBJ1-2; 8 nucleotides match TRBD1. Trimming removed 2 bases from V and 2 bases from J; junction bases left unmatched: 1. The germline CDR1 and CDR2 sequences are GTSNPN and SVGIG (reference sequence). This CDR3 has 13 amino acids. The CDR3, as DNA: TGTGCCTGGAGTCCAGGGGGCAACTATGGCTACACCTTC. Protein: CAWSPGGNYGYTF.